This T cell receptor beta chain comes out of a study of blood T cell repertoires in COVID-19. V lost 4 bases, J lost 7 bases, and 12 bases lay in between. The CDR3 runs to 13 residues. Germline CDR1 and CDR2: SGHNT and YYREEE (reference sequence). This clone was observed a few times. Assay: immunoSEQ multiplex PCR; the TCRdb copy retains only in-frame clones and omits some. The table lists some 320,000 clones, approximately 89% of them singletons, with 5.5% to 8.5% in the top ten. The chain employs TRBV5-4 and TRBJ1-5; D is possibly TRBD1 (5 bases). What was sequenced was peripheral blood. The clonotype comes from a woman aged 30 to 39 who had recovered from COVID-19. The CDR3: CASSRDWGQPQHF. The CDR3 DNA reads TGTGCCAGCAGCCGTGATTGGGGCCAGCCCCAGCATTTT. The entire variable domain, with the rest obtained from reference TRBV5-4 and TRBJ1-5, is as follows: ETGVTQSPTHLIKTRGQQVTLRCSSQSGHNTVSWYQQALGQGPQFIFQYYREEENGRGNFPPRFSGLQFPNYSSELNVNALELDDSALYLCASSRDWGQPQHFGDGTRLSIL.